Listed below are T cell receptor beta chains from one sample, sequenced in a study of radiotherapy plus CTLA-4 blockade in lung cancer. The protocol was immunoSEQ multiplex PCR, while the TCRdb copy is restricted to in-frame clones and leaves out a portion. The sample shows tens of thousands of clones, around three quarters of them seen only once. Sequencing was performed on peripheral blood, taken from a patient treated with radiotherapy plus ipilimumab. The receptors shown here come from a human donor with non-small cell lung cancer that progressed on radiotherapy plus ipilimumab. The CDR3 runs from the conserved cysteine through the conserved F or W. D genes are given only for firm matches. The size entry is marked missing in some rows and otherwise reads once, few, many or a size class.

clone size: few
D gene: TRBD2
CDR3 length: 13
V gene: TRBV27
J gene: TRBJ2-7
CDR3 DNA: TGTGCCAGCAGTTACGGGAGGTCCTACGAGCAGTACTTC
CDR3 protein: CASSYGRSYEQYF

clone size: .
D gene: .
CDR3 length: 14
V gene: TRBV4-2
J gene: TRBJ2-7
CDR3 DNA: TGTGCCAGCAGCCAAGATACGTTCTCCTACGAGCAGTACTTC
CDR3 protein: CASSQDTFSYEQYF

clone size: .
D gene: TRBD1
CDR3 length: 14
V gene: TRBV7-3
J gene: TRBJ2-1
CDR3 DNA: TGTGCCAGCAGCCTGACAGGGAGTGGTAATGAGCAGTTCTTC
CDR3 protein: CASSLTGSGNEQFF

clone size: .
D gene: TRBD1
CDR3 length: 15
V gene: TRBV2
J gene: TRBJ2-1
CDR3 DNA: TGTGCCAGCAGCGAGGGGGACAGTCACTACAATGAGCAGTTCTTC
CDR3 protein: CASSEGDSHYNEQFF

clone size: .
D gene: TRBD2
CDR3 length: 18
V gene: TRBV5-4
J gene: TRBJ2-1
CDR3 DNA: TGTGCCAGCAGCTTGGGTGTTAGCGGGAGATGGTCCTACAATGAGCAGTTCTTC
CDR3 protein: CASSLGVSGRWSYNEQFF

clone size: .
D gene: TRBD2
CDR3 length: 16
V gene: TRBV4-2
J gene: TRBJ2-1
CDR3 DNA: TGTGCCAGCAGCCAAGAAGGGACTAGCGGCTACAATGAGCAGTTCTTC
CDR3 protein: CASSQEGTSGYNEQFF

clone size: .
D gene: TRBD2
CDR3 length: 13
V gene: TRBV18
J gene: TRBJ2-7
CDR3 DNA: TGTGCCAGCTCACCAGTGGGAGGGTACGAGCAGTACTTC
CDR3 protein: CASSPVGGYEQYF

clone size: few
D gene: TRBD2
CDR3 length: 13
V gene: TRBV7-2
J gene: TRBJ2-7
CDR3 DNA: TGTGCCAGCAGCATGAACGGGGGGGCCGAGCAGTACTTC
CDR3 protein: CASSMNGGAEQYF

clone size: .
D gene: .
CDR3 length: 17
V gene: TRBV14
J gene: TRBJ1-3
CDR3 DNA: TGTGCCAGCAGCCGAAGCCAGGTTTCCCGCTCTGGAAACACCATATATTTT
CDR3 protein: CASSRSQVSRSGNTIYF

clone size: .
D gene: TRBD2
CDR3 length: 19
V gene: TRBV7-3
J gene: TRBJ2-1
CDR3 DNA: TGTGCCAGCAGCCTACTGGCGGGAGGGCCGGGGAGCTCCTACAATGAGCAGTTCTTC
CDR3 protein: CASSLLAGGPGSSYNEQFF

clone size: .
D gene: TRBD1
CDR3 length: 13
V gene: TRBV5-4
J gene: TRBJ1-2
CDR3 DNA: TGTGCCAGCAGCCCCAGGCAGGGGGTCGGCTACACCTTC
CDR3 protein: CASSPRQGVGYTF

clone size: .
D gene: TRBD2
CDR3 length: 15
V gene: TRBV10-3
J gene: TRBJ2-7
CDR3 DNA: TGTGCCATCAGTAAAGCGGGAGAAGAAACCTACGAGCAGTACTTC
CDR3 protein: CAISKAGEETYEQYF

clone size: .
D gene: TRBD1
CDR3 length: 14
V gene: TRBV13
J gene: TRBJ1-2
CDR3 DNA: TGTGCCAGCAACTCCCCGGGACAGCACTATGGCTACACCTTC
CDR3 protein: CASNSPGQHYGYTF

clone size: .
D gene: TRBD1
CDR3 length: 16
V gene: TRBV5-1
J gene: TRBJ2-7
CDR3 DNA: TGCGCCAGCAGCTTGGACGGGACAGGACTTTCCTACGAGCAGTACTTC
CDR3 protein: CASSLDGTGLSYEQYF

clone size: few
D gene: TRBD1
CDR3 length: 16
V gene: TRBV7-9
J gene: TRBJ1-3
CDR3 DNA: TGTGCCAGCAGCTTAGACGGGACAGGGACTGGAAACACCATATATTTT
CDR3 protein: CASSLDGTGTGNTIYF

clone size: .
D gene: .
CDR3 length: 11
V gene: TRBV7-9
J gene: TRBJ2-5
CDR3 DNA: TGTGCCAGCAGCTTGTGGGAGACCCAGTACTTC
CDR3 protein: CASSLWETQYF

clone size: once
D gene: .
CDR3 length: 16
V gene: TRBV5-1
J gene: TRBJ1-4
CDR3 DNA: TGCGCCAGCAGCTTGGCCGGAATGGGCGCAGGGGAAAAACTGTTTTTT
CDR3 protein: CASSLAGMGAGEKLFF

clone size: .
D gene: TRBD2
CDR3 length: 14
V gene: TRBV7-2
J gene: TRBJ2-5
CDR3 DNA: TGTGCCAGCATCCTACGAGCGGGGGTAGGGACCCAGTACTTC
CDR3 protein: CASILRAGVGTQYF

clone size: .
D gene: .
CDR3 length: 15
V gene: TRBV27
J gene: TRBJ2-1
CDR3 DNA: TGTGCCAGCAGTTTATCGACCAACCTATACAATGAGCAGTTCTTC
CDR3 protein: CASSLSTNLYNEQFF

clone size: .
D gene: .
CDR3 length: 15
V gene: TRBV5-6
J gene: TRBJ1-2
CDR3 DNA: TGTGCCAGCAGCTTTCCGCGACAGGTTCGACAAGACTACACCTTC
CDR3 protein: CASSFPRQVRQDYTF

clone size: few
D gene: TRBD2
CDR3 length: 18
V gene: TRBV4-1
J gene: TRBJ2-1
CDR3 DNA: TGCGCCAGCAGCCAAGATCGTAAACTAGCGGGAAGCTTCAATGAGCAGTTCTTC
CDR3 protein: CASSQDRKLAGSFNEQFF

clone size: .
D gene: .
CDR3 length: 18
V gene: TRBV28
J gene: TRBJ1-1
CDR3 DNA: TGTGCCAGCACCCCTGGCCTGCAGGTGGGACGGTCGAACACTGAAGCTTTCTTT
CDR3 protein: CASTPGLQVGRSNTEAFF